This TCR beta chain originates from a study of CD8 T cells in ankylosing spondylitis (TCRdb year 2017). With regard to the full study: The study set out to find disease-linked TCR variants by profiling T cell receptor beta repertoires in ankylosing spondylitis patients and healthy donors. Samples of peripheral blood were taken, and for ankylosing spondylitis patients, synovial fluid was collected as well. The full study cohort was made up of 25 ankylosing spondylitis patients and 108 healthy donors.

In its sample, this clonotype was seen a few times. Its antigen is not yet known. No quality values exist for individual bases; no much larger clone is one base distant. The study at large found these results: A CD8+ phenotype was shown by the disease-linked clones, which were found at relatively low frequencies in peripheral blood. Some TCR beta motif variants had previously been reported in synovial fluid and blood of reactive arthritis patients, which suggested common disease-initiation mechanisms. A TCR beta motif of 8 or 9 highly homologous amino acid variants appeared characteristic of blood from ankylosing spondylitis patients. The disease-linked clones were reported as significantly enriched in matched synovial fluid samples from ankylosing spondylitis patients.

The CDR3 numbers 13 residues from cysteine through phenylalanine. The DNA shown is the 39-base CDR3, in frame from base 1. V is trimmed back by 7 bases and J by 7 bases, and the junction contains 5 bases that no gene match accounts for. The run used an Illumina HiSeq 2500. TCR beta libraries were prepared by quantitative 5'-RACE with molecular barcodes. On the study's bioinformatics: To identify disease-linked TCR variants, a new computational method was used, one built on a probabilistic model of VDJ rearrangement. In TCRdb, the public reads were trimmed at Q25 with fastp and aligned with MiXCR, with productive beta chains retained. Rows with a matching CDR3 protein are joined into one entry that keeps the most common DNA and genes. The V and J calls follow TCRdb's processing rather than the paper's. This sample comprises approximately 500,000 distinct CDR3 sequences, 12% of them detected only once. The ten biggest clones cover about 6.5% of the sample.

The sequencing sample was made of blood, either unsorted or a sorted T cell fraction (not recorded which). The receptor was isolated from a male donor with ankylosing spondylitis. In this chain, TRBV12-3 or TRBV12-4 is recombined with TRBJ2-2, and TRBD1 matches 8 of the central bases. The sequenced DNA is TGTGCCAGCACAGGGGGCCTTGTCGGGGAGCTGTTTTTT. Translated, this is CASTGGLVGELFF.